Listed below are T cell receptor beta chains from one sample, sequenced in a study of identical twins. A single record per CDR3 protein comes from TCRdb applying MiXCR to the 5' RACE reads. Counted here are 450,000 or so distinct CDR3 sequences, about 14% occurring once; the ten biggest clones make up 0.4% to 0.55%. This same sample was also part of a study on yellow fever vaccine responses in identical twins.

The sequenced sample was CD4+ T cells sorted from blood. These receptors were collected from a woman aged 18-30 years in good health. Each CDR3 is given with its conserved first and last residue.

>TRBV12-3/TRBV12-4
CAFSLRGRMGQGGRAQHF
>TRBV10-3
CATQSGQSGTDTQYF
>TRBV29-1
CSVEDRGSGELFF
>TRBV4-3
CASSQGTSGSTDTQYF
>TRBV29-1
CSPSSAGWRGGAKNIQYF
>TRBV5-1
CASSLGSKETQYF
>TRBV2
CACQPQGPGQPQHF
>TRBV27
CASSRPGLEVHEQYF
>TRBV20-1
CSARDLQGLYNEQFF
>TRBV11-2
CASSASGFSYEQYF
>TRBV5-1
CASSLAGFLDTQYF
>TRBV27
CASSPIAGADEQFF
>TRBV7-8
CASSLRIFSPGLAEAYEQYF
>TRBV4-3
CASSRLVNTGELFF
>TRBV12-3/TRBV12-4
CASSRTANGGNTIYF
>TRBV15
CATSRGTDTQYF